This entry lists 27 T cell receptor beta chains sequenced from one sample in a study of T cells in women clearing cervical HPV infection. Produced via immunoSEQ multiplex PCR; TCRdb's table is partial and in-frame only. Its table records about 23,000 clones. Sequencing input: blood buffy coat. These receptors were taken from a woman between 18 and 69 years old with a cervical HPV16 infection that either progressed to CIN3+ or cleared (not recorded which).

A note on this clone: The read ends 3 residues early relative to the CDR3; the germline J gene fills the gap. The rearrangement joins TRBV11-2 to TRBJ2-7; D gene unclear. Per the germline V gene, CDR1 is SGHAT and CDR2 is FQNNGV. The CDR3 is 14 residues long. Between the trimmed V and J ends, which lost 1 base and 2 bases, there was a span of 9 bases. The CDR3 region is CASSLVTVTYEQYF. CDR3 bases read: TGTGCCAGCAGCTTAGTCACGGTCACCTACGAG.

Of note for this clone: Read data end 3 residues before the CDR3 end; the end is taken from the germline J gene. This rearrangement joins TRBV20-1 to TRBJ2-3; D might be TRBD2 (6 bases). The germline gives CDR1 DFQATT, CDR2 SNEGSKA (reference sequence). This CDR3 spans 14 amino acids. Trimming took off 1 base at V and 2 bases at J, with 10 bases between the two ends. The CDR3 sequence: CSARGERVTDTQYF. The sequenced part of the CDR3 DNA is TGCAGTGCTAGAGGGGAGCGGGTCACAGATACG.

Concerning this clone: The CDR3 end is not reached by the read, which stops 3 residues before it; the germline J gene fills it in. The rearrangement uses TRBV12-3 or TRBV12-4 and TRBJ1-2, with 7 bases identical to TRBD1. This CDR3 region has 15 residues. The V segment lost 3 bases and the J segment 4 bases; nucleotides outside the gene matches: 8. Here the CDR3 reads CASSFPEQGIYGYTF. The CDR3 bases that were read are TGTGCCAGCAGTTTTCCGGAACAGGGGATCTATGGC.

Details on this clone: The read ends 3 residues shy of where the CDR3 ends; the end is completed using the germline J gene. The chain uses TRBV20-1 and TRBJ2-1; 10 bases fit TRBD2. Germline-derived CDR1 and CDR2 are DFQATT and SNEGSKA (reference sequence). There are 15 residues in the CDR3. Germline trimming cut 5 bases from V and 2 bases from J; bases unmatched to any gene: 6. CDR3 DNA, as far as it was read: TGCAGTGCTCTGGGGGGGACTAGCGCCTACAATGAG. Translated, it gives CSALGGTSAYNE. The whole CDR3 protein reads CSALGGTSAYNEQFF.

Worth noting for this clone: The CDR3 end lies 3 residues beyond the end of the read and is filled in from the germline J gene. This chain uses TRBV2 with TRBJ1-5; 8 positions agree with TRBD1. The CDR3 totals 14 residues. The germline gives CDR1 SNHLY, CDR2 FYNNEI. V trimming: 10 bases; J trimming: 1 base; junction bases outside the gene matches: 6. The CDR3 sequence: CATENRGSNQPQHF. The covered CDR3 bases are TGTGCCACCGAGAACAGGGGGAGCAATCAGCCC.

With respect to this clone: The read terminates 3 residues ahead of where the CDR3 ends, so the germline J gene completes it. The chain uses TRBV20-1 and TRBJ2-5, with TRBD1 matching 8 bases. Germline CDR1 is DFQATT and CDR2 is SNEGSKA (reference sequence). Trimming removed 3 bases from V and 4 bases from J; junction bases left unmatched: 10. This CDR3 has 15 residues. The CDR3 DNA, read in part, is TGCAGTGCTAGTAGCGCCTCAGGGGGCTTAGAGACC. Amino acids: CSASSASGGLET. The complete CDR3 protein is CSASSASGGLETQYF.

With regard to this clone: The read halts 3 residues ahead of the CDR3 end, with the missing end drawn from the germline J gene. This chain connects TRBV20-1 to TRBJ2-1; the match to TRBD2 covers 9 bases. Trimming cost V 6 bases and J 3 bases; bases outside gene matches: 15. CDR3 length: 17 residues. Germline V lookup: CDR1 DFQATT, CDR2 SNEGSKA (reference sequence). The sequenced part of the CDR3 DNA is TGCAGTGCGAGGACTAGCGTGAAGCGTCCTCGCTACAATGAG. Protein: CSARTSVKRPRYNE. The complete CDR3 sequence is CSARTSVKRPRYNEQFF.

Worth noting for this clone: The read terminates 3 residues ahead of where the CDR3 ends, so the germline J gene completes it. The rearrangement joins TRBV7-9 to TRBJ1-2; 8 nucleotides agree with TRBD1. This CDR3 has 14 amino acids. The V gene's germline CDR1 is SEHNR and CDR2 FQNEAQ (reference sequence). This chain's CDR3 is CASSSGTGGEDYTF. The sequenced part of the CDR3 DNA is TGTGCCAGCAGCTCCGGGACAGGTGGGGAAGAC.

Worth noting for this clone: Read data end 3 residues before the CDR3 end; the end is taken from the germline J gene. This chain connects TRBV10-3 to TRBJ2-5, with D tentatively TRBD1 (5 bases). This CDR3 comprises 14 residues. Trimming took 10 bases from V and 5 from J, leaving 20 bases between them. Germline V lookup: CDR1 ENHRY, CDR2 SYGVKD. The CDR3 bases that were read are TGTGCCACCGCAGATGCAGGGTTATGGGAGACC. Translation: CATADAGLWET. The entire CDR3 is CATADAGLWETQYF.

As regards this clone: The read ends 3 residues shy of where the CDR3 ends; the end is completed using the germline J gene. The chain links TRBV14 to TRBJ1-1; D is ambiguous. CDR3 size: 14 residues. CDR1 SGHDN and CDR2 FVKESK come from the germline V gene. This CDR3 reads CASSHLGTRSKAFF. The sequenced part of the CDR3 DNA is TGTGCCAGCAGCCACCTGGGCACCCGCTCGAAA.

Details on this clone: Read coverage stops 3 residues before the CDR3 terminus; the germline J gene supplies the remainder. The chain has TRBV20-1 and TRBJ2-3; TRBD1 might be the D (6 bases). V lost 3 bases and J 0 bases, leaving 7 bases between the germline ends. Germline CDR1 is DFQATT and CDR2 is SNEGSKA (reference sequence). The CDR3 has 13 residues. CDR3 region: CSASRGSTDTQYF. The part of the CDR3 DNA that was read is TGCAGTGCTAGCAGGGGAAGCACAGATACG.

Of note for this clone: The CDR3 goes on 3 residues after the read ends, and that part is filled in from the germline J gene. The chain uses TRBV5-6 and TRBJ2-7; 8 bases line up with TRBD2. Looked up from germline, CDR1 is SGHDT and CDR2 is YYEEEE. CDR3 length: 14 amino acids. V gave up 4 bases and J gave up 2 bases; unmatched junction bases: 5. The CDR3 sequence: CASSRRGGTYEQYF. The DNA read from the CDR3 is TGTGCCAGCAGCCGCCGGGGGGGGACCTACGAG.

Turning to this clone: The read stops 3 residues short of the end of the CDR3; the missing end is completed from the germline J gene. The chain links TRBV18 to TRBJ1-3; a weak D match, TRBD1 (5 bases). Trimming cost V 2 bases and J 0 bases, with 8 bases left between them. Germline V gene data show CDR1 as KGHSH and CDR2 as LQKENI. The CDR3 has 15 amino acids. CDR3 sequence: CASSPAGSSGNTIYF. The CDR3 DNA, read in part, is TGTGCCAGCTCACCAGCAGGGAGCTCTGGAAACACC.

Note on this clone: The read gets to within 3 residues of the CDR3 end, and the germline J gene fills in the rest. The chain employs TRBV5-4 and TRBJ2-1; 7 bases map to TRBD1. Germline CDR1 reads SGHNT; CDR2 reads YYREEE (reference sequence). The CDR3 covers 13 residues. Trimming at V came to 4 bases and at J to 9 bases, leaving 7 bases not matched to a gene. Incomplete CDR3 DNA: TGTGCCAGCAGCCGCACAGGGGTTGGTGAG. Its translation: CASSRTGVGE. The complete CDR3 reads CASSRTGVGEQFF. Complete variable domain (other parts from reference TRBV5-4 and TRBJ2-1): ETGVTQSPTHLIKTRGQQVTLRCSSQSGHNTVSWYQQALGQGPQFIFQYYREEENGRGNFPPRFSGLQFPNYSSELNVNALELDDSALYLCASSRTGVGEQFFGPGTRLTVL.

This CDR3 is CSASTGDTQYF. The sequenced CDR3 bases are TGCAGTGCTAGTACAGGAGATACG. This chain links TRBV20-1 with TRBJ2-3; tentatively, D is TRBD1 (5 bases). The read stops 3 residues short of the end of the CDR3; the missing end is completed from the germline J gene. This CDR3 is 11 amino acids long. V dropped 3 bases and J dropped 5 bases, with 6 bases sitting between them. Germline V gene lookup returns CDR1 DFQATT and CDR2 SNEGSKA (reference sequence).

Incomplete CDR3 DNA: TGTGCCAGCAGCTTGCGGACCGTCAGGGGCGAG. This encodes CASSLRTVRGE. The CDR3, in full, reads CASSLRTVRGEQYF. V and J are TRBV5-6 and TRBJ2-7, with D perhaps TRBD1 (6 bases). Coverage ceases 3 residues before the CDR3 finishes, and the germline J gene fills in the end. The CDR3 loop spans 14 amino acids. The germline V and J ends were trimmed by 1 base and 6 bases, with 14 bases remaining between them. CDR1 is SGHDT, CDR2 YYEEEE, per germline. The full variable domain, completed using reference TRBV5-6 and TRBJ2-7, is DAGVTQSPTHLIKTRGQQVTLRCSPKSGHDTVSWYQQALGQGPQFIFQYYEEEERQRGNFPDRFSGHQFPNYSSELNVNALLLGDSALYLCASSLRTVRGEQYFGPGTRLTVT.

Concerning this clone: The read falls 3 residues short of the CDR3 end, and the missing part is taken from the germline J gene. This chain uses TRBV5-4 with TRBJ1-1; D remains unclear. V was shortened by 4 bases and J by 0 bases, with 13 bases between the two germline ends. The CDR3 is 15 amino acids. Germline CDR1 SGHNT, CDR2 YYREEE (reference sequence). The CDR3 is CASSESRAMNTEAFF. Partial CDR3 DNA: TGTGCCAGCAGCGAATCAAGGGCCATGAACACTGAA.

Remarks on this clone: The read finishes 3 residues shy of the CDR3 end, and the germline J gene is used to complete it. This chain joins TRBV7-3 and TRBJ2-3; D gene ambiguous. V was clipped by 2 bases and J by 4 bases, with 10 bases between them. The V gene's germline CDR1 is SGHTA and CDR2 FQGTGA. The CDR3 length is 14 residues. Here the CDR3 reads CASSLLKGADTQYF. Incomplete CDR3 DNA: TGTGCCAGCAGCTTATTAAAGGGCGCAGATACG.

CDR3 DNA, as far as it was read: TGCGCCAGCAGCTGGACTAGTCGGCAAGGAACCGGGGAG. Protein product: CASSWTSRQGTGE. The complete CDR3 sequence is CASSWTSRQGTGELFF. The rearrangement links TRBV5-1 to TRBJ2-2; 7 bases agree with TRBD2. The CDR3 end lies 3 residues beyond the end of the read and is filled in from the germline J gene. CDR1 and CDR2 (germline): SGHRS, YFSETQ. Trimming took 3 bases from V and 5 from J; bases not matched to a gene: 10. The CDR3 has 16 amino acids.

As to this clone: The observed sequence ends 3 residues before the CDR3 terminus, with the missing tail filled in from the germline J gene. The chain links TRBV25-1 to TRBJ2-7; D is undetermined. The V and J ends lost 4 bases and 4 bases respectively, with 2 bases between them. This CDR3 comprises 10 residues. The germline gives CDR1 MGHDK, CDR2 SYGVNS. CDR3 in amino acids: CASSVYEQYF. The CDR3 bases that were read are TGTGCCAGCAGTGTATACGAG.

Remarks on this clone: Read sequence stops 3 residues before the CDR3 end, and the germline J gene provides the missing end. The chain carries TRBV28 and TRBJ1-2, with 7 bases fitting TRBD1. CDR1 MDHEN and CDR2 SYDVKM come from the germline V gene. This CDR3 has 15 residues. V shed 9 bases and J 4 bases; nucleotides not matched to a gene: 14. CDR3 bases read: TGTGCCAGTCTCCCGGGACAGTCTGCGGGCTATGGC. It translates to CASLPGQSAGYG. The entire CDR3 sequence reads CASLPGQSAGYGYTF.

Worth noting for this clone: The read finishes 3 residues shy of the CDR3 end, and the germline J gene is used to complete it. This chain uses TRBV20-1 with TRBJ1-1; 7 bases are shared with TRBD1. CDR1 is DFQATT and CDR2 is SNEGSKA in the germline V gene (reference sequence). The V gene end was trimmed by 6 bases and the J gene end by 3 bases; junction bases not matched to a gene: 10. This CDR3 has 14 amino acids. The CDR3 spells CSAGGGGGYTEAFF. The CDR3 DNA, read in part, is TGCAGTGCAGGAGGGGGCGGTGGGTACACTGAA.

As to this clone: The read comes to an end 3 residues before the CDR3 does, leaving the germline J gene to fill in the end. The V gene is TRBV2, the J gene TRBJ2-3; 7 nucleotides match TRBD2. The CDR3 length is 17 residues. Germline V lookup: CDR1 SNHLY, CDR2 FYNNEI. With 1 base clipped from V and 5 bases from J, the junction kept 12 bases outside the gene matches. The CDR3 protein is CASSEEARSGGIDTQYF. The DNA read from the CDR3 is TGTGCCAGCAGTGAAGAGGCCCGGTCGGGGGGAATAGATACG.

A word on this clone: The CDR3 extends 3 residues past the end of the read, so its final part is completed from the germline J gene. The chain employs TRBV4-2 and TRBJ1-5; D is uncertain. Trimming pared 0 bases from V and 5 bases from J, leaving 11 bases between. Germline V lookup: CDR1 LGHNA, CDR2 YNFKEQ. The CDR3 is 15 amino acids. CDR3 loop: CASSQDKAVYQPQHF. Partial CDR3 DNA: TGTGCCAGCAGCCAAGATAAGGCCGTCTATCAGCCC.

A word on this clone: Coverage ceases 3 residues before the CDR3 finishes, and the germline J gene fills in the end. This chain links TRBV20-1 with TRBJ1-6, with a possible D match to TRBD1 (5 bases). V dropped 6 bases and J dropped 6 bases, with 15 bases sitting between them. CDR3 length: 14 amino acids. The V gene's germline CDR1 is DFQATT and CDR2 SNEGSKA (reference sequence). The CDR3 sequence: CSAERGSLNSPLHF. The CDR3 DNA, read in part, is TGCAGTGCCGAGAGGGGTTCCCTTAATTCACCC.

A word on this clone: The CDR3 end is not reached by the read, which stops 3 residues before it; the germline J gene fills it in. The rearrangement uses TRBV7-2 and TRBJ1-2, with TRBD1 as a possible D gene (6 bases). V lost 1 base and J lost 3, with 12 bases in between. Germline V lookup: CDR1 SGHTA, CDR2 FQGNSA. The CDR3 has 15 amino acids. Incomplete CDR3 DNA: TGTGCCAGCAGCTTAGGATCAGGGGTTTACTATGGC. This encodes CASSLGSGVYYG. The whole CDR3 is CASSLGSGVYYGYTF.

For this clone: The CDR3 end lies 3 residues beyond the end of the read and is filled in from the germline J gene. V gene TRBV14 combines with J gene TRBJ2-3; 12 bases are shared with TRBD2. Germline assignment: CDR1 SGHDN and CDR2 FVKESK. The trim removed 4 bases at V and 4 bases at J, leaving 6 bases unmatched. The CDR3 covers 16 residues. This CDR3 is CASSLILAGGPDTQYF. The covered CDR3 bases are TGTGCCAGCAGCCTCATACTAGCGGGAGGACCAGATACG.